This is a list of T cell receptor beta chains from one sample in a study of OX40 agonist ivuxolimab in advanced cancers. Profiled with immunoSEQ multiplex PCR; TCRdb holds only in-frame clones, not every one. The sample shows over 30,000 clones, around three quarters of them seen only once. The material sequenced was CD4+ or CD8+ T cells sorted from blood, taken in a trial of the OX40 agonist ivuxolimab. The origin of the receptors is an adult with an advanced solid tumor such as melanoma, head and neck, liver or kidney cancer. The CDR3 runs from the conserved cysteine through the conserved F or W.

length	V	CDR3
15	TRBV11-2	CASSPKTAGHTEAFF
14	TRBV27	CASSLGGRNTEAFF
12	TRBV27	CASSSYNSPLHF
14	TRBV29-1	CSVLPDSSNYGYTF
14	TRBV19	CASNKQGGNQPQHF
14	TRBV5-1	CASSLEGRRETQYF
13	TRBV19	CASSIHIFDTQYF
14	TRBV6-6	CASSKQGANQPQHF
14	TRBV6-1	CASRRQSNTGELFF
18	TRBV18	CASSPIRARTGEGQPQHF
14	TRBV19	CASSPGLPNQPQHF
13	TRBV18	CASSLGPIGEQFF
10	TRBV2	CASRVKEQFF
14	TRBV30	CAWTSVFSNYGYTF
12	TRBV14	CASSHLGTEAFF
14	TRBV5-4	CASSPLAGGYEQYF
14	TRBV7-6	CASSLENMNTEAFF
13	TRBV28	CASTSGTAYEQYF
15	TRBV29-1	CSVPRGGPKPYEQYF
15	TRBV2	CASGGGQGAGNTIYF
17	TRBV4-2	CASSQDLTRAGENIQYF
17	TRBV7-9	CASSLTGRTGGQETQYF
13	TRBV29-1	CSAGTGYNYGYTF
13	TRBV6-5	CASSYSGGETQYF
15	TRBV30	CAWSTGQGYNSPLHF
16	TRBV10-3	CAISVGQGPSGNTIYF
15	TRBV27	CASSLTGFGNQPQHF
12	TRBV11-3	CASSLGSAEAFF
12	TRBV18	CASSPAGPEAFF
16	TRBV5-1	CASSLAGTTIGNEQYF
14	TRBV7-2	CASSFGGGAYGYTF
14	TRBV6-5	CASSSGGSSYEQYF
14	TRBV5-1	CASSGPGQGAEAFF
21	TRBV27	CASSLFNPLVWSVWDTGELFF
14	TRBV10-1	CASSEFRDQETQYF
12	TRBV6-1	CASMGTVYGYTF
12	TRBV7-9	CAVLRPQETQYF
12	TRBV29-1	CSVEESPGELFF
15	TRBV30	CAWKHPTGQVGGYTF
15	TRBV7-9	CASSFGDRPTGLAFF
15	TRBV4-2	CASSQVWAGGYEQYF